These 20 T cell receptor beta chains originate from one sample sequenced in a study of blood T cells in healthy people across ages. Next came a second PCR, run for about 6 to 12 cycles, which used a sample-barcoded 5' primer along with a J-beta primer mix. TCRdb itself ran the 5' RACE reads through MiXCR, one entry per CDR3 protein. The sample lists approximately 780,000 distinct CDR3 sequences, 20% to 30% seen once, with around 3% in the top ten. The sample also formed part of further work on T cells of mothers and their children.

Material for sequencing was blood. These TCRs come from a boy under 18 in good health.

This clonotype was detected only a few times. The rearrangement joins TRBV28 to TRBJ2-4; tentative D call: TRBD1 (6 bases). The germline V and J ends were trimmed by 4 bases and 5 bases, with 6 bases remaining between them. CDR1 is MDHEN and CDR2 is SYDVKM in the germline V gene. This CDR3 is 12 amino acids long. DNA of the CDR3: TGTGCCAGCAGTTCAGGGGAAAACATTCAGTACTTC. Its translation is CASSSGENIQYF.

This clonotype was detected a few times. This chain joins TRBV7-9 and TRBJ2-2, with D tentatively TRBD2 (6 bases). The germline V gene has CDR1 SEHNR and CDR2 FQNEAQ (reference sequence). The length of the CDR3 is 14 residues. Between the trimmed V and J ends, which lost 6 bases and 6 bases, there was a span of 14 bases. The CDR3 loop reads CASRTHSGSGELFF. The CDR3, as DNA: TGTGCCAGCAGGACCCATAGCGGCTCCGGGGAGCTGTTTTTT.

The V call is TRBV4-1, the J call TRBJ1-1, with D uncertain. Germline assignment: CDR1 MGHRA and CDR2 YSYEKL. The V end lost 1 base, the J end lost 1 base, and 7 bases lay between the germline ends. There are 14 residues in the CDR3. The CDR3, as DNA: TGCGCCAGCAGCCAAGCCCGCCCGAACACTGAAGCTTTCTTT. Its protein product is CASSQARPNTEAFF.

The chain is built from TRBV27 and TRBJ1-2, with 9 bases aligning to TRBD1. Germline CDR1 MNHEY, CDR2 SMNVEV (reference sequence). The CDR3 length is 15 residues. The V and J ends lost 5 bases and 7 bases, in that order; junction bases with no gene match: 11. This CDR3 reads CASSVSTGGASGYTF. In nucleotides, the CDR3 is TGTGCCAGCAGTGTCTCTACAGGGGGCGCTTCTGGCTACACCTTC.

This clonotype occurred a few times. This chain connects TRBV5-1 to TRBJ1-1, with unresolved D. This CDR3 region has 16 residues. Germline lookup yields CDR1 SGHRS and CDR2 YFSETQ. The V gene lost 4 bases and the J gene lost 1 base, with 17 bases spanning the gap. The CDR3 loop is CASSPGSPLSNTEAFF. In nucleotides, the CDR3 is TGCGCCAGCAGCCCCGGGTCCCCGCTGTCGAACACTGAAGCTTTCTTT.

This clonotype was seen a few times. The CDR3 spells CASSVVGNTQYF. The CDR3 bases are TGTGCCAGCAGCGTAGTAGGGAATACGCAGTATTTT. The chain joins TRBV9 to TRBJ2-3; D gene unclear. CDR1 is SGDLS and CDR2 is YYNGEE in the germline V gene. The CDR3 extends over 12 amino acids. Trimming left V 0 bases short and J 7 bases short, with 6 bases between.

The chain couples TRBV7-2 to TRBJ2-1, with D perhaps TRBD2 (7 bases). The germline V gene has CDR1 SGHTA and CDR2 FQGNSA. This CDR3 spans 15 amino acids. With 5 bases removed from V and 5 bases from J, the gap between germline ends came to 16 bases. As DNA, the CDR3 is TGTGCCAGCAGCCGAGGGGGGGGATCGAACAATGAGCAGTTCTTC. It is translated as CASSRGGGSNNEQFF.

The chain uses TRBV18 and TRBJ2-7; no definite D call. Trimming cost V 8 bases and J 3 bases, with 8 bases left between them. Germline assignment: CDR1 KGHSH and CDR2 LQKENI. The CDR3 consists of 11 residues. DNA of the CDR3: TGTGCCAGCGTTGAACGCTACGAGCAGTACTTC. Its protein is CASVERYEQYF.

The chain combines TRBV12-3 or TRBV12-4 with TRBJ2-5, with a weak D call TRBD2 (5 bases). Near its end, the DNA agrees better with TRBJ2-1, so the J call may be wrong. This CDR3 is 12 amino acids long. In DNA, the CDR3 is TGTGCCAGCAGTCGCCCAACTAGGGAGCAGTTCTTC. Its protein product is CASSRPTREQFF.

The chain recombines TRBV29-1 with TRBJ1-1, with D tentatively TRBD1 (5 bases). CDR3 length: 13 residues. Deletions cut 0 bases from V and 3 bases from J, with 8 bases between. CDR1 is SQVTM, CDR2 ANQGSEA, per germline. The CDR3 bases are TGCAGCGTTGAAGAGCCCAGGGACACTGAAGCTTTCTTT. It is translated as CSVEEPRDTEAFF.

This clonotype appeared a few times. The chain is built from TRBV29-1 and TRBJ2-2; D assignment may be TRBD1 or TRBD2 (5 bases each). Germline V gene data show CDR1 as SQVTM and CDR2 as ANQGSEA. Between the trimmed V and J ends, which lost 5 bases and 4 bases, there was a span of 11 bases. The CDR3 runs to 13 residues. Here the CDR3 reads CSVWDPGTGELFF. The CDR3 bases are TGCAGCGTTTGGGACCCTGGCACCGGGGAGCTGTTTTTT.

The J gene is TRBJ2-6, the V gene TRBV29-1, with D uncertain. The germline V gene has CDR1 SQVTM and CDR2 ANQGSEA. The CDR3 covers 15 residues. V lost 0 bases, J lost 0 bases, and 6 bases lay in between. The CDR3 sequence: CSVEDRVSGANVLTF. DNA for the CDR3: TGCAGCGTTGAAGATCGCGTCTCTGGGGCCAACGTCCTGACTTTC.

The sample holds a few counts of this clonotype. The J gene is TRBJ1-3, the V gene TRBV4-1; 7 bases align to TRBD1. Germline CDR1 reads MGHRA; CDR2 reads YSYEKL. The CDR3 runs 15 residues. V gave up 1 base and J gave up 0 bases; unmatched junction bases: 0. CDR3 protein: CASSQGQGSGNTIYF. For the CDR3, the DNA is TGCGCCAGCAGCCAAGGACAGGGCTCTGGAAACACCATATATTTT.

This clonotype was detected only a few times. The rearrangement links TRBV9 to TRBJ2-5; no reliable D call. Trimming removed 0 bases at V and 7 bases at J, with 13 bases between. The CDR3 is made up of 14 amino acids. Germline V gene lookup returns CDR1 SGDLS and CDR2 YYNGEE. CDR3 region: CASSVDGQRGTQYF. The CDR3 DNA is TGTGCCAGCAGCGTAGATGGTCAACGCGGGACCCAGTACTTC.

The table lists this clonotype with a few counts. The genes are TRBV6-2 or TRBV6-3 and TRBJ2-7, with D tentatively TRBD2 (6 bases). This CDR3 is built from 16 residues. Germline V gene sequence: CDR1 MNHEY, CDR2 SVGEGT. The ends were cut back, 0 bases at V and 1 base at J, with 13 bases in the middle. This CDR3 reads CASSYSGRLESYEQYF. The DNA for the CDR3 is TGTGCCAGCAGTTACTCGGGGAGACTAGAATCCTACGAGCAGTACTTC.

The DNA of the CDR3 is TGCGCCAGCAGCCCTAGGGGGGCGCAGTATCCACCCCTCCACTTT. The encoded protein is CASSPRGAQYPPLHF. The chain couples TRBV5-1 to TRBJ1-6, with D maybe TRBD1 (6 bases). The CDR3 totals 15 residues. Germline V gene sequence: CDR1 SGHRS, CDR2 YFSETQ. V gave up 4 bases and J gave up 11 bases, with 19 bases separating them.

This chain links TRBV6-5 with TRBJ2-4; no definite D call. From germline, CDR1 is MNHEY and CDR2 SVGAGI. The CDR3 runs to 15 residues. V was clipped by 6 bases and J by 3 bases, with 15 bases between them. The DNA for the CDR3 is TGTGCCAGCAGCTATAGGGTTTATGGCAAAAACATTCAGTACTTC. It encodes CASSYRVYGKNIQYF.

This clonotype appeared once. The V call is TRBV11-2, the J call TRBJ2-5; 10 bases are shared with TRBD1. The CDR3 has 15 residues. V shed 6 bases and J 4 bases; nucleotides not matched to a gene: 8. The germline V gene encodes CDR1 SGHAT and CDR2 FQNNGV. CDR3 protein: CASRLTGGLVETQYF. The DNA of the CDR3 is TGTGCCAGCAGGCTGACAGGGGGCTTAGTAGAGACCCAGTACTTC.

V gene TRBV9 combines with J gene TRBJ2-7; D is possibly TRBD1 (6 bases). From germline, CDR1 is SGDLS and CDR2 YYNGEE. V dropped 2 bases and J dropped 2 bases, with 14 bases sitting between them. This CDR3 has 15 amino acids. Here the CDR3 DNA reads TGTGCCAGCAGCGTTTCGGCAGGGGTGACCTACGAGCAGTACTTC. Protein: CASSVSAGVTYEQYF.

This clonotype has only a few counts. In nucleotides, the CDR3 is TGTGCCTGGAGTGTCTCGGCAGACACTGAAGCTTTCTTT. It is translated as CAWSVSADTEAFF. This chain connects TRBV30 to TRBJ1-1; D ambiguous. The germline CDR1 and CDR2 sequences are GTSNPN and SVGIG (reference sequence). The CDR3 is made up of 13 amino acids. The V gene lost 0 bases and the J gene lost 3 bases, with 8 bases spanning the gap.